This record looks at one T cell receptor (beta chain) sequence and its context. TCRdb's table, derived via immunoSEQ multiplex PCR, lists solely in-frame clones and lacks some. The sample lists 250,000 to 300,000 clones; 70% to 90% were seen once. This specimen belongs to a study of blood T cell repertoires in COVID-19. The J segment lost 0 bases and the V segment lost 2 bases, leaving 7 bases of the junction unmatched. From germline, CDR1 is SGHRS and CDR2 YFSETQ. This CDR3 spans 16 amino acids. The chain couples TRBV5-1 to TRBJ2-7, with 8 nucleotides matching TRBD1. This TCR came from a woman in her 70s with acute or convalescent COVID-19. Sequencing used peripheral blood. This CDR3 reads CASSLERTGSSYEQYF. Written as DNA, the CDR3 is TGCGCCAGCAGCTTAGAGAGGACAGGGTCCTCCTACGAGCAGTACTTC.